This T cell receptor (beta chain) was identified during a study of blood T cell repertoires in COVID-19. Study context: T cells, B-cell-depleted T cells, or PBMCs supplied cDNA or gDNA.

Authors' processing steps: Scientists estimated how many nucleated cells there were by amplifying reference gene primers. Data came from immunoSEQ multiplex PCR; TCRdb stores just in-frame clones and leaves some out. V, J and clone size reflect that table, while D and trimming were determined from the DNA. The profile shows some 290,000 clones, roughly 90% of them singletons. This clone was counted only a few times. V lost 4 bases to trimming and J lost 5 bases, with 15 bases between them. Germline lookup yields CDR1 LNHNV and CDR2 YYDKDF (reference sequence). The CDR3 has 15 residues. This clonotype originated in a woman under 40 with COVID-19, enrolled during active disease. The material sequenced was peripheral blood. V usage is TRBV15 and J usage is TRBJ2-1, with D possibly TRBD2 on 5 matching bases. The CDR3 nucleotides are TGTGCCACCAGCACCTACCGCAGCGGAGACAATGAGCAGTTCTTC. This sequence encodes CATSTYRSGDNEQFF.